The T cell receptor beta chain under discussion was sequenced for a study of memory CD4+ T cells and cytomegalovirus serostatus. This CDR3 is 12 amino acids long. Germline V gene data show CDR1 as KGHSH and CDR2 as LQKENI. V lost 5 bases, J lost 6 bases, and 10 bases lay in between. Some clones are missing from TCRdb's copy, which holds only in-frame ones; the method was immunoSEQ multiplex PCR. The table shows 60,000 to 70,000 clones, with around 82% occurring only once. The sort gate was single viable CD3+CD4+CD8-CD45RO+ cells for memory CD4+ T cells. The origin of this receptor is an adult in good health and CMV-seronegative. Some clones in this sample may be carry-over from other donors' samples. The specimen was memory CD4+ T cells from blood. The chain has TRBV18 and TRBJ1-1; D call uncertain. Written as DNA, the CDR3 is TGTGCCAGCTCAACTGGGTCGCCTGAAGCTTTCTTT. Protein sequence: CASSTGSPEAFF.